This TCR beta chain was identified in a study of cytomegalovirus exposure and HLA in healthy donors. The V gene end was trimmed by 10 bases and the J gene end by 7 bases; junction bases not matched to a gene: 10. The CDR3 runs 13 residues. In germline, CDR1 is ENHRY, CDR2 SYGVKD. PCR employed 60 Vbeta and 13 Jbeta primers. Per the study methods: An analysis that came later counted approximately 76 million unique TCR beta chains, roughly 11 million shared. The data were produced by immunoSEQ multiplex PCR, yet TCRdb's version contains in-frame clones alone and is incomplete. V, J and clone size were drawn from that table, and D and trimming were deduced from the DNA. This table holds over 100,000 clones, roughly three quarters found once.

This sequence was found in a woman in her fifties or sixties in good health and CMV-seropositive. The chain is built from TRBV10-3 and TRBJ1-5; 7 bases agree with TRBD1. The sequencing input was PBMCs. CDR3 protein: CANRQGVDQPQHF. The CDR3 DNA reads as TGTGCCAACAGACAGGGTGTTGACCAGCCCCAGCATTTT.